Listed here are 10 T cell receptor beta chains from one sample, sequenced in a study of spatial heterogeneity in lung cancer (dated by TCRdb to the late 2010s). Summary of the overall study and its limitations: The tumor nonsynonymous mutation count correlated with the number of expanded intratumoral alpha and beta TCRs.

The library was obtained by 5' RACE. Sequencer: NextSeq 500. TCRdb's own reprocessing of the public reads used fastp at Q25 and MiXCR and kept productive beta chains. Rows merge per CDR3 protein into single entries with the most common DNA and genes. The sample profile shows 100,000 or so distinct CDR3 sequences; under 4.5% of them were found once. The leading ten clones occupy about 20% of the sample. The antigens these receptors bind are not known. Reading the label with the study, this specimen's time point is: sample taken at primary tumor resection. The sample was lung tumor tissue, taken at surgery. These receptors originate from a male donor with early-stage non-small cell lung cancer.

This clonotype was seen ten or more times. The chain joins TRBV4-1 to TRBJ2-1; 8 bases map to TRBD1. The V gene's germline CDR1 is MGHRA and CDR2 YSYEKL. With V trimmed by 4 bases and J by 5 bases, 10 bases remained unmatched. The CDR3 extends over 16 amino acids. The CDR3 loop is CASSRQTGVWNNEQFF. For the CDR3, the DNA is TGCGCCAGCAGCCGCCAGACAGGGGTTTGGAACAATGAGCAGTTCTTC.

V gene TRBV6-6 combines with J gene TRBJ2-3; D may be TRBD2 (5 bases). CDR1 MNHNY and CDR2 SVGAGI come from the germline V gene (reference sequence). The CDR3 is 16 amino acids. V lost 2 bases to trimming and J lost 3 bases, with 15 bases between them. The CDR3 DNA reads TGTGCCAGCAGTTACGGGCTAGCACGAGGGACAGATACGCAGTATTTT. This translates into CASSYGLARGTDTQYF.

This clonotype was seen at least ten times. This chain joins TRBV5-4 and TRBJ2-5; D possibly corresponds to TRBD1 (6 bases). Deletions cut 2 bases from V and 2 bases from J, with 25 bases between. The CDR3 extends over 19 amino acids. Looked up from germline, CDR1 is SGHNT and CDR2 is YYREEE (reference sequence). CDR3 loop: CASSFGDTVPELLQETQYF. The CDR3 DNA sequence: TGTGCCAGCAGCTTCGGGGACACGGTCCCGGAACTATTGCAAGAGACCCAGTACTTC.

This clonotype was seen repeatedly, ten times or more. V is TRBV11-2 and J is TRBJ2-2; no firm D call. Germline loops: CDR1 SGHAT, CDR2 FQNNGV. CDR3 length: 12 residues. Trimming shortened V by 1 base and J by 9 bases, and 6 bases separated the two germline ends. CDR3 sequence (DNA): TGTGCCAGCAGCTTAGTAGGGAGGGAGCTGTTTTTT. This encodes CASSLVGRELFF.

In its sample, this clonotype was seen a few times. The chain joins TRBV25-1 to TRBJ2-7, with TRBD1 identical over 10 bases. The CDR3 extends over 15 amino acids. J was trimmed by 5 bases and V by 4 bases; bases with no gene match: 8. Germline V gene sequence: CDR1 MGHDK, CDR2 SYGVNS. For the CDR3, the DNA is TGTGCCAGCAGTGTAGCCGGGACAGGGGCGCACGAGCAGTACTTC. Translated, it gives CASSVAGTGAHEQYF.

This clonotype was picked up many times. The chain joins TRBV7-9 to TRBJ1-2; D gene ambiguous. From germline, CDR1 is SEHNR and CDR2 FQNEAQ (reference sequence). This CDR3 has 14 amino acids. V lost 4 bases and J 4 bases, leaving 13 bases between the germline ends. The CDR3 sequence is CASSSSVRTYGYTF. The CDR3 DNA follows: TGTGCCAGCAGCTCATCCGTCAGAACCTATGGCTACACCTTC. The variable domain in full, completed from reference TRBV7-9 and TRBJ1-2, reads DTGVSQNPRHKITKRGQNVTFRCDPISEHNRLYWYRQTLGQGPEFLTYFQNEAQLEKSRLLSDRFSAERPKGSFSTLEIQRTEQGDSAMYLCASSSSVRTYGYTFGSGTRLTVV.

The genes are TRBV2 and TRBJ2-7, with D tentatively TRBD1 (5 bases). Germline CDR1 reads SNHLY; CDR2 reads FYNNEI. There are 13 residues in the CDR3. V was cut by 10 bases and J by 2 bases, with 15 bases left in between. Here the CDR3 reads CATSTALTYEQYF. The DNA of the CDR3 is TGTGCCACCTCGACAGCGTTAACCTACGAGCAGTACTTC.

The chain employs TRBV7-9 and TRBJ2-3, with a weak D call TRBD1 (6 bases). V lost 5 bases to trimming and J lost 4 bases, with 10 bases between them. Germline loops: CDR1 SEHNR, CDR2 FQNEAQ (reference sequence). CDR3 length equals 13 residues. DNA for the CDR3: TGTGCCAGCAGCCCCAGGGGATCAGATACGCAGTATTTT. Translated: CASSPRGSDTQYF.

At least ten counts were recorded for this clonotype. This chain uses TRBV20-1 with TRBJ1-6; 7 nucleotides line up with TRBD1. After removal of 6 bases from V and 8 bases from J, the junction contained 7 bases not matched to a gene. The CDR3 totals 13 residues. The germline V gene encodes CDR1 DFQATT and CDR2 SNEGSKA (reference sequence). CDR3 coding DNA: TGCAGTGCCCCGACAGGGTCGGATTCACCCCTCCACTTT. This codes for CSAPTGSDSPLHF.

This clonotype was counted at least ten times. V gene TRBV11-2 combines with J gene TRBJ1-3, with D unresolved. Germline V gives CDR1 SGHAT, CDR2 FQNNGV. With 6 bases removed from V and 4 bases from J, the gap between germline ends came to 10 bases. This CDR3 comprises 13 residues. The CDR3 nucleotides are TGTGCCAGCAGGTGGGGTTCCGGAAACACCATATATTTT. It codes for CASRWGSGNTIYF.